The rows below give T cell receptor beta chains drawn from one sample of a study of shared clonotypes between healthy human individuals. Generated by immunoSEQ multiplex PCR, the TCRdb table keeps only in-frame clones and is missing some. This sample has over 1.5 million clones, with nearly 99% found just once. The sequenced material came from naive CD4+ T cells sorted from blood. All receptors come from a man aged 25 to 40 in good health. The CDR3 runs from the conserved cysteine through the conserved F or W. A D gene is named only where the DNA matches it firmly. Expanded clones get a size class; other rows say once, few or many, or leave the size out.

abundance: .
j_gene: TRBJ1-1
d_gene: .
v_gene: TRBV11-2
CDR3nt: TGTGCCAGCAGCTTAGATCGGTCTGCCGAAGCTTTCTTT
CDR3aa: CASSLDRSAEAFF

abundance: .
j_gene: TRBJ2-1
d_gene: .
v_gene: TRBV7-9
CDR3nt: TGTGCCAGCAGCTCCCTTCGCCGGGACCAAACCTACAATGAGCAGTTCTTC
CDR3aa: CASSSLRRDQTYNEQFF

abundance: .
j_gene: TRBJ1-1
d_gene: .
v_gene: TRBV10-3
CDR3nt: TGTGCCATCAGCTGGGAAGGGAACACTGAAGCTTTCTTT
CDR3aa: CAISWEGNTEAFF

abundance: .
j_gene: TRBJ2-1
d_gene: TRBD2
v_gene: TRBV5-5
CDR3nt: TGTGCCAGCAGCTTGGTACTAGCGGGAGGTGGCGGTCAGTTCTTC
CDR3aa: CASSLVLAGGGGQFF

abundance: once
j_gene: TRBJ2-1
d_gene: .
v_gene: TRBV25-1
CDR3nt: TGTGCCAGCAGTGAGAGCAAGACTAGAGTCATCGATGAGCAGTTCTTC
CDR3aa: CASSESKTRVIDEQFF

abundance: .
j_gene: TRBJ2-7
d_gene: TRBD1
v_gene: TRBV28
CDR3nt: TGTGCCAGCACCCCGGACAGGGGATTGCACGAGCAGTACTTC
CDR3aa: CASTPDRGLHEQYF

abundance: .
j_gene: TRBJ2-7
d_gene: TRBD2
v_gene: TRBV7-9
CDR3nt: TGTGCCAGCAGCTCAACAGCGGGGTTCCAATACGAGCAGTACTTC
CDR3aa: CASSSTAGFQYEQYF

abundance: .
j_gene: TRBJ2-5
d_gene: .
v_gene: TRBV5-6
CDR3nt: TGTGCCAGCAGCCCCGAGCAGGCTGCGGGGACGCAGTACTTC
CDR3aa: CASSPEQAAGTQYF

abundance: .
j_gene: TRBJ2-1
d_gene: .
v_gene: TRBV6-6
CDR3nt: TGTGCCAGCAGTTACTCGACGACATCATACAATGAGCAGTTCTTC
CDR3aa: CASSYSTTSYNEQFF

abundance: .
j_gene: TRBJ1-4
d_gene: .
v_gene: TRBV7-9
CDR3nt: TGTGCCAGCAGCTTAGCGCGCGGAAAACTGTTTTTT
CDR3aa: CASSLARGKLFF

abundance: .
j_gene: TRBJ2-7
d_gene: TRBD1
v_gene: TRBV7-2
CDR3nt: TGTGCCAGCAGCTTACCCAAGGCGGGACAGGGGGCCTACGAGCAGTACTTC
CDR3aa: CASSLPKAGQGAYEQYF

abundance: .
j_gene: TRBJ2-3
d_gene: TRBD2
v_gene: TRBV9
CDR3nt: TGTGCCAGCAGCGTCGAGCCGCTAGCGGGCAGCACAGATACGCAGTATTTT
CDR3aa: CASSVEPLAGSTDTQYF

abundance: once
j_gene: TRBJ2-1
d_gene: TRBD2
v_gene: TRBV9
CDR3nt: TGTGCCAGCAGCGTAGTTGGTAGCGGGAGTTACAATGAGCAGTTCTTC
CDR3aa: CASSVVGSGSYNEQFF

abundance: .
j_gene: TRBJ2-7
d_gene: TRBD1
v_gene: TRBV6-5
CDR3nt: TGTGCCAGCAGTCCAGGGACAGACTACGAGCAGTACTTC
CDR3aa: CASSPGTDYEQYF

abundance: once
j_gene: TRBJ2-7
d_gene: .
v_gene: TRBV30
CDR3nt: TGTGCCTGGAGCATCAGTTACGAGCAGTACTTC
CDR3aa: CAWSISYEQYF

abundance: .
j_gene: TRBJ2-6
d_gene: .
v_gene: TRBV10-2
CDR3nt: TGCGCCAGCAGCCCTCAGGGCTCTGGGGCCAACGTCCTGACTTTC
CDR3aa: CASSPQGSGANVLTF

abundance: .
j_gene: TRBJ1-2
d_gene: .
v_gene: TRBV5-1
CDR3nt: TGCGCCAGCAGCTTGGAAGGGGCTAATGGCTACACCTTC
CDR3aa: CASSLEGANGYTF

abundance: .
j_gene: TRBJ2-7
d_gene: TRBD1
v_gene: TRBV5-6
CDR3nt: TGTGCCAGCAGCTTGGTTCCGGGACAGCCCACCTACGAGCAGTACTTC
CDR3aa: CASSLVPGQPTYEQYF

abundance: once
j_gene: TRBJ1-1
d_gene: TRBD1
v_gene: TRBV5-6
CDR3nt: TGTGCCAGCAGGTACAGGTGGACAGGGGTGCGCACTGAAGCTTTCTTT
CDR3aa: CASRYRWTGVRTEAFF

abundance: .
j_gene: TRBJ2-2
d_gene: TRBD1
v_gene: TRBV5-1
CDR3nt: TGCGCCAGCAGCCCCGACAGGGGGCTGGCCGGGGAGCTGTTTTTT
CDR3aa: CASSPDRGLAGELFF

abundance: .
j_gene: TRBJ1-2
d_gene: TRBD1
v_gene: TRBV28
CDR3nt: TGTGCCAGCAGAAGACAGGGGGCGGAGGGCTATGGCTACACCTTC
CDR3aa: CASRRQGAEGYGYTF

abundance: .
j_gene: TRBJ2-7
d_gene: TRBD2
v_gene: TRBV7-2
CDR3nt: TGTGCCAGCAGCTTAGGACTAGCGGGAGACGTTTACGAGCAGTACTTC
CDR3aa: CASSLGLAGDVYEQYF

abundance: .
j_gene: TRBJ2-1
d_gene: .
v_gene: TRBV28
CDR3nt: TGTGCCAGCAGTACCCAAGGACTGCAGCGTGAGCAGTTCTTC
CDR3aa: CASSTQGLQREQFF

abundance: .
j_gene: TRBJ1-5
d_gene: TRBD1
v_gene: TRBV27
CDR3nt: TGTGCCAGCAGTCCCTCGGGACAGCCCTTTCGTAGTCAGCCCCAGCATTTT
CDR3aa: CASSPSGQPFRSQPQHF

abundance: .
j_gene: TRBJ2-7
d_gene: .
v_gene: TRBV9
CDR3nt: TGTGCCAGCAATGACGGAAGCTCCTACGAGCAGTACTTC
CDR3aa: CASNDGSSYEQYF

abundance: .
j_gene: TRBJ2-5
d_gene: TRBD1
v_gene: TRBV29-1
CDR3nt: TGCAGCGTCGGGACAGGGCTCCAAGAGACCCAGTACTTC
CDR3aa: CSVGTGLQETQYF

abundance: .
j_gene: TRBJ2-3
d_gene: TRBD2
v_gene: TRBV6-5
CDR3nt: TGTGCCAGCAGCGGGGGGTTCTTCACAGATACGCAGTATTTT
CDR3aa: CASSGGFFTDTQYF

abundance: once
j_gene: TRBJ2-5
d_gene: .
v_gene: TRBV7-6
CDR3nt: TGTGCCAGCAGCTTAGCCCCCACAGGGATGGGGGAGACCCAGTACTTC
CDR3aa: CASSLAPTGMGETQYF

abundance: .
j_gene: TRBJ2-1
d_gene: TRBD2
v_gene: TRBV7-9
CDR3nt: TGTGCCAGCAGCCTTAGCGGGGGGACCTACAATGAGCAGTTCTTC
CDR3aa: CASSLSGGTYNEQFF

abundance: once
j_gene: TRBJ1-3
d_gene: TRBD1
v_gene: TRBV11-2
CDR3nt: TGTGCCAGCAGCTTAGGACTCAGGGGGCCTGGAAACACCATATATTTT
CDR3aa: CASSLGLRGPGNTIYF

abundance: .
j_gene: TRBJ2-6
d_gene: .
v_gene: TRBV5-1
CDR3nt: TGCGCCAGCAGCCGGACTGAGGGGTTCGGGGCCAACGTCCTGACTTTC
CDR3aa: CASSRTEGFGANVLTF

abundance: .
j_gene: TRBJ2-7
d_gene: .
v_gene: TRBV27
CDR3nt: TGTGCCAGCAGGCGGGACAGAGATTCCTACGAGCAGTACTTC
CDR3aa: CASRRDRDSYEQYF

abundance: .
j_gene: TRBJ2-3
d_gene: .
v_gene: TRBV10-3
CDR3nt: TGTGCCATCGGCCATACTAGCACAGATACGCAGTATTTT
CDR3aa: CAIGHTSTDTQYF

abundance: .
j_gene: TRBJ1-2
d_gene: .
v_gene: TRBV28
CDR3nt: TGTGCCAGCAGTCGCATACAGGGAGTCCTTGGCTACACCTTC
CDR3aa: CASSRIQGVLGYTF

abundance: .
j_gene: TRBJ2-1
d_gene: .
v_gene: TRBV19
CDR3nt: TGTGCCAGTAGTATAGACACCCAGGGCCCCTCCCCGGGTGGTGAGCAGTTCTTC
CDR3aa: CASSIDTQGPSPGGEQFF

abundance: .
j_gene: TRBJ1-1
d_gene: TRBD1
v_gene: TRBV29-1
CDR3nt: TGCAGCGCCAAGACAGGGGACACTGAAGCTTTCTTT
CDR3aa: CSAKTGDTEAFF

abundance: .
j_gene: TRBJ2-3
d_gene: .
v_gene: TRBV9
CDR3nt: TGTGCCAGCAGCGTAGCCGGGTTCACAGATACGCAGTATTTT
CDR3aa: CASSVAGFTDTQYF

abundance: .
j_gene: TRBJ2-1
d_gene: .
v_gene: TRBV18
CDR3nt: TGTGCCAGCTCACCGTCACTTTACAATGAGCAGTTCTTC
CDR3aa: CASSPSLYNEQFF